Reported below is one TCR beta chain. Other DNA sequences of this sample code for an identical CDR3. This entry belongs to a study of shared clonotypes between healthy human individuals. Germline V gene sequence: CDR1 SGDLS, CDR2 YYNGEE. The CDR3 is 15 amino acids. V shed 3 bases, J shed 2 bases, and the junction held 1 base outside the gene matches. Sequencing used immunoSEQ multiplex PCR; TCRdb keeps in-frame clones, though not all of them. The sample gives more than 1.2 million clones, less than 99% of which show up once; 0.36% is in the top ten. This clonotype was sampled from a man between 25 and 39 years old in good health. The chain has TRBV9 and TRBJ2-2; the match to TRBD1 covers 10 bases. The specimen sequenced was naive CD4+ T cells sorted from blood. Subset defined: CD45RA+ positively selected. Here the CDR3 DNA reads TGTGCCAGCAGCGCGACAGGGGGCAACACCGGGGAGCTGTTTTTT. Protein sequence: CASSATGGNTGELFF.